The 6 T cell receptor beta chains listed next were all sequenced from one sample in a study of Ad26.COV2.S vaccination and SARS-CoV-2 variants. Profiled with immunoSEQ multiplex PCR; TCRdb holds only in-frame clones, not every one. The sample has 180,000 or so clones, around 85% seen once. The material was peripheral blood, obtained after recovery from COVID-19. The receptors stem from a human donor who had recovered from COVID-19.

This clone was recorded once. The rearrangement links TRBV2 to TRBJ2-5, with 7 bases that match TRBD2. From germline, CDR1 is SNHLY and CDR2 FYNNEI. This CDR3 comprises 13 residues. Trimming at V came to 8 bases and at J to 5 bases, leaving 8 bases not matched to a gene. CDR3 residues: CASDGGGTETQYF. The CDR3 nucleotides read TGTGCCAGCGACGGGGGAGGGACGGAGACCCAGTACTTC. The variable domain in full, with the rest retrieved from reference TRBV2 and TRBJ2-5, is EPEVTQTPSHQVTQMGQEVILRCVPISNHLYFYWYRQILGQKVEFLVSFYNNEISEKSEIFDDQFSVERPDGSNFTLKIRSTKLEDSAMYFCASDGGGTETQYFGPGTRLLVL.

This chain links TRBV6-5 with TRBJ1-1, with D unclear. Germline V CDR1 and CDR2: MNHEY, SVGAGI. Between the trimmed V and J ends, which lost 2 bases and 4 bases, there was a span of 5 bases. CDR3 length: 12 residues. CDR3 nucleotide sequence: TGTGCCAGCAGTTACGACCGCACTGAAGCTTTCTTT. Its protein is CASSYDRTEAFF.

This chain joins TRBV29-1 and TRBJ2-1, with TRBD2 as a possible D gene (5 bases). Germline CDR1 reads SQVTM; CDR2 reads ANQGSEA. V lost 4 bases, J lost 7 bases, and 17 bases lay in between. This CDR3 comprises 14 residues. The DNA for the CDR3 is TGCAGCGTTGTAGTGGGAGTCCTCCAAAATGAGCAGTTCTTC. This codes for CSVVVGVLQNEQFF.

This clone came up once. The J gene is TRBJ2-5, the V gene TRBV5-6; 11 bases map to TRBD2. J gave up 3 bases and V 4 bases, and 5 bases lay outside the gene matches. Germline V CDR1 and CDR2: SGHDT, YYEEEE. The CDR3 length is 15 residues. The CDR3 reads CASSVPGLAEETQYF. DNA of the CDR3: TGTGCCAGCAGCGTTCCGGGACTAGCGGAAGAGACCCAGTACTTC.

This clone was recorded a few times. The chain links TRBV3-1 (or the pseudogene TRBV3-2) to TRBJ1-3, with D uncertain. This CDR3 has 15 amino acids. Germline assignment: CDR1 LGHDT and CDR2 YNNKEL (reference sequence). V lost 1 base, J lost 2 bases, and 9 bases lay in between. The CDR3: CASSQVVSAGNTIYF. The DNA of the CDR3 is TGTGCCAGCAGCCAAGTTGTCAGTGCTGGAAACACCATATATTTT.

The CDR3 is CASNDRGKTGANVLTF. CDR3 in DNA: TGTGCCAGTAATGACAGGGGGAAGACTGGGGCCAACGTCCTGACTTTC. The chain uses TRBV19 and TRBJ2-6; 9 positions match TRBD1. Unmatched junction bases numbered 6, after V lost 7 bases and J lost 2 bases. The germline gives CDR1 LNHDA, CDR2 SQIVND (reference sequence). The CDR3 is 16 amino acids.